The 25 T cell receptor beta chains in this list originate from one sample, sequenced in a study of blood T cell repertoires in COVID-19. Sequenced by immunoSEQ multiplex PCR; TCRdb stores in-frame clones only, minus some. This table holds about 180,000 clones, over 80% found once. Sequenced material: peripheral blood. The receptors derive from a woman between 65 and 79 years old with COVID-19, enrolled during active disease.

The V gene is TRBV7-2, the J gene TRBJ1-1; TRBD1 matches 7 bases. V lost 8 bases, J lost 0 bases, and 9 bases stayed unmatched. The CDR3 loop spans 15 amino acids. Germline CDR1 is SGHTA and CDR2 is FQGNSA. CDR3 loop: CASSFQGGMNTEAFF. For the CDR3, the DNA is TGTGCCAGCTCTTTCCAGGGGGGTATGAACACTGAAGCTTTCTTT.

This clone appeared a single time. The gene calls are TRBV6-2 or TRBV6-3 and TRBJ2-1; 10 bases line up with TRBD1. The germline V gene encodes CDR1 MNHEY and CDR2 SVGEGT. After removal of 7 bases from V and 7 bases from J, the junction contained 7 bases not matched to a gene. CDR3 size: 14 residues. This CDR3 reads CASTPGDRGNEQFF. The CDR3 DNA reads TGTGCCAGCACCCCCGGGGACAGGGGAAATGAGCAGTTCTTC.

This clone showed up just once. This chain joins TRBV19 and TRBJ2-2; 7 nucleotides align to TRBD1. The CDR3 extends over 15 amino acids. The ends lost 5 bases at V and 8 bases at J; junction bases unmatched: 11. Per the germline V gene, CDR1 is LNHDA and CDR2 is SQIVND (reference sequence). The CDR3 nucleotides read TGTGCCAGTAGTCTTCTGGTACAGGGGTGGGGGGAGCTGTTTTTT. Translated, it gives CASSLLVQGWGELFF.

This chain links TRBV3-1 (or the pseudogene TRBV3-2) with TRBJ2-5; the match to TRBD1 covers 9 bases. The CDR3 contains 13 residues. Germline V gene sequence: CDR1 LGHDT, CDR2 YNNKEL (reference sequence). Germline trimming cut 5 bases from V and 5 bases from J; bases unmatched to any gene: 3. CDR3 coding DNA: TGTGCCAGCAGCATGACAGGGGGTGAGACCCAGTACTTC. This encodes CASSMTGGETQYF.

The table lists this clone with a count of one. The chain has TRBV28 and TRBJ1-4, with a tentative D call TRBD1 (5 bases). V was clipped by 6 bases and J by 7 bases, with 12 bases between them. Germline CDR1 and CDR2: MDHEN and SYDVKM. The CDR3 spans 13 residues. CDR3 coding DNA: TGTGCCAGCAGACTACTACAGGCTGAAAAACTGTTTTTT. This sequence encodes CASRLLQAEKLFF.

The rearrangement joins TRBV28 to TRBJ2-5; the match to TRBD2 covers 7 bases. The CDR3 totals 15 residues. Germline CDR1 and CDR2: MDHEN and SYDVKM. Trimming removed 7 bases from V and 1 base from J; junction bases left unmatched: 9. For the CDR3, the DNA is TGTGCCAGCACCGGCGGGAGTAAGGGCCAAGAGACCCAGTACTTC. This translates into CASTGGSKGQETQYF. The full variable domain, rest sourced from reference TRBV28 and TRBJ2-5, is DVKVTQSSRYLVKRTGEKVFLECVQDMDHENMFWYRQDPGLGLRLIYFSYDVKMKEKGDIPEGYSVSREKKERFSLILESASTNQTSMYLCASTGGSKGQETQYFGPGTRLLVL.

This chain links TRBV9 with TRBJ1-6; 8 bases are a match to TRBD1. The CDR3 consists of 15 residues. The junction had 7 bases not matched to a gene; V was cut back by 4 bases and J by 7 bases. The germline gives CDR1 SGDLS, CDR2 YYNGEE. CDR3 coding DNA: TGTGCCAGCAGCCCTTCAGGGGGCCGAAATTCACCCCTCCACTTT. This encodes CASSPSGGRNSPLHF.

The rearrangement uses TRBV5-1 and TRBJ2-2; D might be TRBD2 (7 bases). The germline gives CDR1 SGHRS, CDR2 YFSETQ. This CDR3 is built from 15 residues. V was trimmed by 0 bases and J by 4 bases, leaving 10 bases between them. CDR3: CASSLEGGTTGELFF. CDR3 bases: TGCGCCAGCAGCTTGGAGGGGGGGACCACCGGGGAGCTGTTTTTT. The entire variable domain, with the rest obtained from reference TRBV5-1 and TRBJ2-2, is as follows: KAGVTQTPRYLIKTRGQQVTLSCSPISGHRSVSWYQQTPGQGLQFLFEYFSETQRNKGNFPGRFSGRQFSNSRSEMNVSTLELGDSALYLCASSLEGGTTGELFFGEGSRLTVL.

The rearrangement links TRBV5-6 to TRBJ2-1; D not certain. V shed 4 bases and J shed 9 bases, with 11 bases lying between them. CDR1 and CDR2 (germline): SGHDT, YYEEEE. This CDR3 comprises 12 residues. CDR3 coding DNA: TGTGCCAGCAGCCAGTTGCGCGGTGAGCAGTTCTTC. It yields the protein CASSQLRGEQFF.

The chain is built from TRBV9 and TRBJ2-1, with TRBD1 as a possible D gene (5 bases). The V and J ends lost 4 bases and 2 bases respectively, with 13 bases between them. The CDR3 length is 15 residues. CDR1 is SGDLS and CDR2 is YYNGEE in the germline V gene. The DNA for the CDR3 is TGTGCCAGCAGCCTCAGGGTAGGAACCTACAATGAGCAGTTCTTC. Translation: CASSLRVGTYNEQFF.

This chain uses TRBV19 with TRBJ1-4, with 8 bases fitting TRBD1. This CDR3 has 19 residues. Trimming cost V 3 bases and J 2 bases; bases outside gene matches: 14. Germline loops: CDR1 LNHDA, CDR2 SQIVND (reference sequence). This chain's CDR3 is CASSMTGQGWISTNEKLFF. Written as DNA, the CDR3 is TGTGCCAGTAGTATGACAGGACAGGGATGGATATCGACTAATGAAAAACTGTTTTTT.

The V and J genes are TRBV28 and TRBJ1-3, with D perhaps matching TRBD1 (5 bases). V was shortened by 6 bases and J by 0 bases, with 12 bases between the two germline ends. This CDR3 is 15 amino acids long. The germline V gene encodes CDR1 MDHEN and CDR2 SYDVKM. The CDR3 loop reads CASRAFRDSGNTIYF. The CDR3 bases are TGTGCCAGCAGGGCCTTCAGGGACTCTGGAAACACCATATATTTT.

A single count supports this clone. The chain recombines TRBV24-1 with TRBJ2-1, with 8 bases that match TRBD2. This CDR3 region has 15 residues. Germline V gene sequence: CDR1 KGHDR, CDR2 SFDVKD. The ends lost 7 bases at V and 9 bases at J; junction bases unmatched: 13. Written as DNA, the CDR3 is TGTGCCACCAGCGCGCCGGGACTAGGGGATGGTGAGCAGTTCTTC. It specifies CATSAPGLGDGEQFF.

The gene calls are TRBV18 and TRBJ2-7; tentatively, D is TRBD2 (5 bases). The ends were cut back, 3 bases at V and 4 bases at J, with 19 bases in the middle. This CDR3 contains 16 residues. CDR1 and CDR2 (germline): KGHSH, LQKENI. The CDR3 bases are TGTGCCAGCTCACCTGATCTGCGAGGGCGATTTTACGAGCAGTACTTC. Protein: CASSPDLRGRFYEQYF.

This clone was observed a handful of times. The rearrangement uses TRBV3-1 (or the pseudogene TRBV3-2) and TRBJ2-3; TRBD2 matches 7 bases. The J segment lost 2 bases and the V segment lost 1 base, leaving 9 bases of the junction unmatched. In germline, CDR1 is LGHDT, CDR2 YNNKEL (reference sequence). The length of the CDR3 is 17 residues. This CDR3 reads CASSQVRSGMLTDTQYF. CDR3 nucleotides: TGTGCCAGCAGCCAAGTTAGGAGCGGGATGCTCACAGATACGCAGTATTTT.

This clone was detected once. This rearrangement joins TRBV15 to TRBJ2-7, with D tentatively TRBD1 (5 bases). Germline V gene data show CDR1 as LNHNV and CDR2 as YYDKDF (reference sequence). V lost 1 base and J 2 bases, leaving 9 bases between the germline ends. This CDR3 contains 14 residues. The CDR3 nucleotides are TGTGCCACCAGCAGAGCCGTGACAGCCTACGAGCAGTACTTC. Residues: CATSRAVTAYEQYF.

This clone turned up a few times. The rearrangement links TRBV7-9 to TRBJ1-4; 7 bases are a match to TRBD1. CDR1 and CDR2 (germline): SEHNR, FQNEAQ (reference sequence). Losses at the gene ends were 0 bases for V and 15 bases for J; bases not matched to a gene: 16. The CDR3 has 16 amino acids. The CDR3 sequence: CASSLAETQTRGTVFF. The CDR3, as DNA: TGTGCCAGCAGCTTAGCCGAGACCCAGACCCGGGGGACAGTGTTTTTT.

J is TRBJ2-6 and V is TRBV5-8, with D possibly matching TRBD1 (5 bases). The CDR3 extends over 15 amino acids. Trimming pared 5 bases from V and 2 bases from J, leaving 11 bases between. Germline CDR1 SGHTS, CDR2 YDEGEE. The CDR3, as DNA: TGTGCCAGCAGAGACAGCTTCCCTGGGGCCAACGTCCTGACTTTC. It is translated as CASRDSFPGANVLTF.

The rearrangement links TRBV2 to TRBJ1-1; 7 bases match TRBD1. With V trimmed by 7 bases and J by 5 bases, 7 bases remained unmatched. The CDR3 has 13 residues. Germline CDR1 and CDR2: SNHLY and FYNNEI. DNA for the CDR3: TGTGCCAGCAACGACAGGGTGAGAACTGAAGCTTTCTTT. This encodes CASNDRVRTEAFF.

This clone was counted only a few times. V is TRBV6-5 and J is TRBJ1-5; 7 bases are a match to TRBD1. Losses at the gene ends were 7 bases for V and 3 bases for J; bases not matched to a gene: 3. Germline CDR1 reads MNHEY; CDR2 reads SVGAGI. This CDR3 has 13 amino acids. CDR3 residues: CASKTGVNQPQHF. CDR3 nucleotides: TGTGCCAGCAAAACAGGGGTCAATCAGCCCCAGCATTTT.

The CDR3 DNA reads TGTGCCAGCAGTTTGGGTGTCACCACCGGGTATGGCTACACCTTC. Translated, it gives CASSLGVTTGYGYTF. V usage is TRBV28 and J usage is TRBJ1-2; D gene unclear. Trimming shortened V by 3 bases and J by 5 bases, and 16 bases separated the two germline ends. Germline V gives CDR1 MDHEN, CDR2 SYDVKM. The CDR3 totals 15 residues.

This sequence joins TRBV19 and TRBJ1-2; 9 positions agree with TRBD1. The CDR3 consists of 14 residues. With V trimmed by 5 bases and J by 8 bases, 9 bases remained unmatched. Germline assignment: CDR1 LNHDA and CDR2 SQIVND (reference sequence). The CDR3 reads CASSRTRTGAGYTF. For the CDR3, the DNA is TGTGCCAGTAGTCGCACCCGGACAGGGGCCGGCTACACCTTC.

V is TRBV5-6 and J is TRBJ1-5; 8 bases are shared with TRBD1. Germline lookup yields CDR1 SGHDT and CDR2 YYEEEE. V shed 2 bases, J shed 0 bases, and the junction held 10 bases outside the gene matches. The CDR3 runs to 18 residues. The CDR3 bases are TGTGCCAGCAGCTTTCCAAAGACAGGGGAATATAGCAATCAGCCCCAGCATTTT. Amino acids: CASSFPKTGEYSNQPQHF.

This clone came up a few times. The V and J genes are TRBV14 and TRBJ2-2; the D is unclear. The CDR3 covers 13 residues. The V end lost 6 bases, the J end lost 1 base, and 6 bases lay between the germline ends. CDR1 and CDR2 (germline): SGHDN, FVKESK. CDR3 nucleotides: TGTGCCAGCAGTCCGGTGAACACCGGGGAGCTGTTTTTT. It yields the protein CASSPVNTGELFF.

CDR3 coding DNA: TGTGCCAGCAGCCCGCCCGGACAGCCCAGGTATGGCTACACCTTC. It is translated as CASSPPGQPRYGYTF. V and J are TRBV7-3 and TRBJ1-2; tentatively, D is TRBD1 (6 bases). Per the germline V gene, CDR1 is SGHTA and CDR2 is FQGTGA. The CDR3 has 15 amino acids. V gave up 5 bases and J gave up 5 bases, with 18 bases separating them.